The 28 T cell receptor beta chains below were found in one sample sequenced in a study of T cells after posttransplantation cyclophosphamide. The data were produced by immunoSEQ multiplex PCR, yet TCRdb's version contains in-frame clones alone and is incomplete. Found here are some 53,000 clones, around 84% of them singletons; the top ten hold 2.8%. The source material was PBMCs. The receptors shown here come from a man aged 25-40 years with a blood cancer, CMV-positive, and with a related stem cell donor.

This clone was detected only a few times. The V gene is TRBV7-9, the J gene TRBJ1-5; TRBD1 might be the D (5 bases). The CDR3 has 15 residues. CDR1 is SEHNR, CDR2 FQNEAQ, per germline (reference sequence). V was trimmed by 2 bases and J by 2 bases, leaving 10 bases between them. This CDR3 reads CASSLSVQGNQPQHF. Written as DNA, the CDR3 is TGTGCCAGCAGCTTATCCGTACAGGGCAATCAGCCCCAGCATTTT. Full variable domain (missing parts from reference TRBV7-9 and TRBJ1-5): DTGVSQNPRHKITKRGQNVTFRCDPISEHNRLYWYRQTLGQGPEFLTYFQNEAQLEKSRLLSDRFSAERPKGSFSTLEIQRTEQGDSAMYLCASSLSVQGNQPQHFGDGTRLSIL.

J is TRBJ1-5 and V is TRBV19; D unclear. In germline, CDR1 is LNHDA, CDR2 SQIVND (reference sequence). Deletions cut 8 bases from V and 1 base from J, with 15 bases between. This CDR3 has 15 residues. CDR3 protein: CASAEAGLSNQPQHF. CDR3 sequence (DNA): TGTGCCAGTGCCGAAGCGGGGTTGAGCAATCAGCCCCAGCATTTT.

CDR3 amino acids: CASSSRQGARRAFF. The CDR3 DNA follows: TGTGCCAGCAGCTCGAGGCAGGGGGCGAGGCGCGCTTTCTTT. The chain carries TRBV7-8 and TRBJ1-1; 8 bases map to TRBD1. The CDR3 covers 14 residues. From germline, CDR1 is SGHVS and CDR2 FQNEAQ. V lost 4 bases to trimming and J lost 11 bases; unmatched junction nucleotides: 12.

The CDR3 sequence is CASTLRSGVRAFF. The CDR3 nucleotides read TGTGCCAGCACCCTAAGATCGGGGGTGCGGGCTTTCTTT. The gene calls are TRBV28 and TRBJ1-1; TRBD1 might be the D (5 bases). The germline CDR1 and CDR2 sequences are MDHEN and SYDVKM. V lost 7 bases and J 11 bases, leaving 20 bases between the germline ends. This CDR3 spans 13 amino acids.

This clone was seen just once. This chain connects TRBV6-6 to TRBJ1-5, with a possible D match to TRBD1 (6 bases). V lost 6 bases to trimming and J lost 9 bases, with 18 bases between them. From germline, CDR1 is MNHNY and CDR2 SVGAGI (reference sequence). The CDR3 covers 14 residues. The CDR3 DNA sequence: TGTGCCAGCAGCCTTGGGGGGGCGGTCGGGCCCCAGCATTTT. Residues: CASSLGGAVGPQHF.

CDR3 bases: TGCGCCAGCAGCCCCGGTCAGGGGACAGGGATCTACGAGCAGTACTTC. Protein sequence: CASSPGQGTGIYEQYF. V gene TRBV4-3 combines with J gene TRBJ2-7, with 9 bases matching TRBD1. The germline gives CDR1 LGHNA, CDR2 YSLEER. The CDR3 totals 16 residues. V lost 4 bases, J lost 3 bases, and 10 bases stayed unmatched.

The chain combines TRBV11-2 with TRBJ2-3; 8 nucleotides agree with TRBD2. Per germline, CDR1 SGHAT and CDR2 FQNNGV. Trimming at V came to 1 base and at J to 5 bases, leaving 5 bases not matched to a gene. The CDR3 runs to 15 residues. The CDR3 bases are TGTGCCAGCAGCTTAGTAGCGGGACCTGAAGATACGCAGTATTTT. Protein: CASSLVAGPEDTQYF.

The chain links TRBV5-6 to TRBJ2-2, with TRBD2 as a possible D gene (5 bases). Germline assignment: CDR1 SGHDT and CDR2 YYEEEE. Trimming stripped 2 bases from V and 7 bases from J, with 21 bases between. The CDR3 totals 17 residues. The CDR3 sequence: CASSFGLTGRGDGELFF. The CDR3 DNA reads as TGTGCCAGCAGCTTTGGTCTTACGGGAAGAGGTGACGGGGAGCTGTTTTTT.

The chain carries TRBV11-3 and TRBJ2-1; 7 bases fit TRBD2. Germline V CDR1 and CDR2: SGHNT, YENEEA. The CDR3 has 17 residues. V lost 4 bases, J lost 2 bases, and 11 bases stayed unmatched. CDR3 loop: CASSSLGGGRTYNEQFF. The DNA of the CDR3 is TGTGCCAGCAGCTCCCTTGGGGGGGGAAGGACCTACAATGAGCAGTTCTTC.

The CDR3 reads CASSPRREGFHGYTF. CDR3 DNA: TGTGCCAGTAGTCCCCGCAGGGAGGGTTTTCATGGCTACACCTTC. V usage is TRBV19 and J usage is TRBJ1-2; possible D gene TRBD1, 5 bases. CDR3 length equals 15 residues. V was clipped by 5 bases and J by 6 bases, with 19 bases between them. Germline loops: CDR1 LNHDA, CDR2 SQIVND (reference sequence).

The chain combines TRBV11-3 with TRBJ2-1; 8 bases align to TRBD1. Unmatched junction bases numbered 9, after V lost 5 bases and J lost 6 bases. This CDR3 region has 15 residues. Per germline, CDR1 SGHNT and CDR2 YENEEA. The CDR3 protein is CASSPDRGLGNEQFF. The DNA for the CDR3 is TGTGCCAGCAGCCCCGACAGGGGCTTGGGCAATGAGCAGTTCTTC.

The chain joins TRBV18 to TRBJ2-5; D might be TRBD2 (5 bases). Trimming pared 2 bases from V and 2 bases from J, leaving 12 bases between. Germline V CDR1 and CDR2: KGHSH, LQKENI. The CDR3 is made up of 15 amino acids. CDR3: CASSPERTEQETQYF. The CDR3 nucleotides are TGTGCCAGCTCACCAGAGAGGACTGAACAAGAGACCCAGTACTTC.

This rearrangement joins TRBV7-8 to TRBJ2-1; maybe TRBD2 (6 bases). The CDR3 totals 14 residues. Per the germline V gene, CDR1 is SGHVS and CDR2 is FQNEAQ. V gave up 1 base and J gave up 7 bases, with 11 bases separating them. The DNA of the CDR3 is TGTGCCAGCAGCTTAGTTGGGAGCGGGAATGAGCAGTTCTTC. Its translation is CASSLVGSGNEQFF.

The chain is built from TRBV7-3 and TRBJ1-1; D may be TRBD1 (5 bases). Germline V gives CDR1 SGHTA, CDR2 FQGTGA. V was clipped by 5 bases and J by 1 base, with 8 bases between them. This CDR3 is built from 13 residues. CDR3 protein: CASSTGANTEAFF. As DNA, the CDR3 is TGTGCCAGCAGCACAGGAGCGAACACTGAAGCTTTCTTT.

The chain is built from TRBV4-2 and TRBJ2-7, with 9 nucleotides matching TRBD2. Germline CDR1 is LGHNA and CDR2 is YNFKEQ. This CDR3 has 16 residues. After removal of 4 bases from V and 2 bases from J, the junction contained 9 bases not matched to a gene. The CDR3 loop is CASSLRGASGAYEQYF. The CDR3 DNA reads as TGTGCCAGCAGCCTAAGGGGGGCTAGCGGGGCCTACGAGCAGTACTTC.

This clone came up a few times. The chain recombines TRBV4-3 with TRBJ1-3; D perhaps matches TRBD1 (6 bases). The V gene lost 0 bases and the J gene lost 3 bases, with 15 bases spanning the gap. The CDR3 is made up of 17 amino acids. CDR1 and CDR2 (germline): LGHNA, YSLEER. CDR3 region: CASSQDSLPGVGNTIYF. The CDR3 bases are TGCGCCAGCAGCCAAGATTCCTTACCAGGGGTTGGAAACACCATATATTTT.

This chain connects TRBV5-1 to TRBJ2-3; 10 bases fit TRBD1. Germline V gene sequence: CDR1 SGHRS, CDR2 YFSETQ. The V and J ends lost 4 bases and 0 bases, in that order; junction bases with no gene match: 8. CDR3 length: 17 amino acids. The CDR3 here is CASSPRDRGLSTDTQYF. DNA for the CDR3: TGCGCCAGCAGCCCCCGGGACAGGGGACTCAGCACAGATACGCAGTATTTT.

The V gene is TRBV5-1, the J gene TRBJ2-2; tentatively, D is TRBD1 (6 bases). V was pared by 4 bases and J by 5 bases, with 21 bases between. CDR1 and CDR2 from the germline V gene are SGHRS and YFSETQ. The CDR3 loop spans 17 amino acids. CDR3 DNA sequence: TGCGCCAGCAGCAGGCCACGGGAATTAGGGGGAACCGGGGAGCTGTTTTTT. Translating gives CASSRPRELGGTGELFF.

The chain uses TRBV10-1 and TRBJ2-7; 7 bases agree with TRBD1. This CDR3 contains 15 residues. J was trimmed by 4 bases and V by 6 bases; bases with no gene match: 12. Germline CDR1 is WNHNN and CDR2 is SYGVQD (reference sequence). The CDR3 DNA reads as TGCGCCAGCAGAATGAGACAGGGCCAGGGATACGAGCAGTACTTC. Its protein product is CASRMRQGQGYEQYF.

The chain couples TRBV19 to TRBJ1-1; 7 positions agree with TRBD1. Germline CDR1 reads LNHDA; CDR2 reads SQIVND (reference sequence). The CDR3 extends over 14 amino acids. J was trimmed by 2 bases and V by 5 bases; bases with no gene match: 5. CDR3 in DNA: TGTGCCAGTAGTGGGGACAGTCTAAACACTGAAGCTTTCTTT. Encoded protein: CASSGDSLNTEAFF.

This clone was observed once. The gene calls are TRBV11-2 and TRBJ2-3, with D hard to call. CDR1 SGHAT and CDR2 FQNNGV come from the germline V gene. The V end was cut by 5 bases, the J end by 2 bases, with 2 bases between. The CDR3 consists of 11 residues. The CDR3 nucleotides read TGTGCCAGCAGCCACACAGATACGCAGTATTTT. Protein: CASSHTDTQYF.

The V gene is TRBV6-5, the J gene TRBJ2-2; D may be TRBD2 (5 bases). Germline V gene lookup returns CDR1 MNHEY and CDR2 SVGAGI. The CDR3 has 16 amino acids. Trimming removed 4 bases from V and 3 bases from J, with 15 bases in between. The CDR3 region is CASSSVVGVDTGELFF. The DNA for the CDR3 is TGTGCCAGCAGTTCGGTTGTGGGAGTAGACACCGGGGAGCTGTTTTTT.

V usage is TRBV9 and J usage is TRBJ1-2; 8 bases agree with TRBD1. V gave up 2 bases and J gave up 4 bases; unmatched junction bases: 7. The CDR3 runs 15 residues. Germline lookup yields CDR1 SGDLS and CDR2 YYNGEE. CDR3 bases: TGTGCCAGCAGCGTCGGGACAGGAAGAAGCTATGGCTACACCTTC. It yields the protein CASSVGTGRSYGYTF.

The rearrangement links TRBV6-5 to TRBJ2-5, with D hard to call. The CDR3 runs to 15 residues. With 2 bases removed from V and 2 bases from J, the gap between germline ends came to 12 bases. The germline CDR1 and CDR2 sequences are MNHEY and SVGAGI. The CDR3 region has the DNA TGTGCCAGCAGTTACGGTCTAGACCCACAAGAGACCCAGTACTTC. Translating it yields CASSYGLDPQETQYF.

Here the CDR3 DNA reads TGCAGCGCCGGAGGACAGGGAGCTGAAGCTTTCTTT. Its protein product is CSAGGQGAEAFF. V and J are TRBV29-1 and TRBJ1-1, with 8 bases aligning to TRBD1. Germline trimming cut 7 bases from V and 6 bases from J; bases unmatched to any gene: 7. Per the germline V gene, CDR1 is SQVTM and CDR2 is ANQGSEA. This CDR3 contains 12 residues.

CDR3 nucleotide sequence: TGTGCCAGCAGTTTGGCCGGGACAGGGGACACTGAAGCTTTCTTT. The encoded protein is CASSLAGTGDTEAFF. The chain combines TRBV28 with TRBJ1-1; 10 positions match TRBD1. Trimming cost V 3 bases and J 3 bases; bases outside gene matches: 4. Germline values: CDR1 MDHEN, CDR2 SYDVKM. The CDR3 runs 15 residues. The variable domain in full, with the rest retrieved from reference TRBV28 and TRBJ1-1, is DVKVTQSSRYLVKRTGEKVFLECVQDMDHENMFWYRQDPGLGLRLIYFSYDVKMKEKGDIPEGYSVSREKKERFSLILESASTNQTSMYLCASSLAGTGDTEAFFGQGTRLTVV.

Only one count was recorded for this clone. The chain has TRBV27 and TRBJ1-2; D possibly corresponds to TRBD1 (5 bases). Germline V gene lookup returns CDR1 MNHEY and CDR2 SMNVEV (reference sequence). The CDR3 is made up of 12 amino acids. V dropped 2 bases and J dropped 7 bases, with 8 bases sitting between them. The CDR3 reads CASSLQGGGYTF. CDR3 sequence (DNA): TGTGCCAGCAGTTTACAGGGTGGTGGCTACACCTTC.

This sequence joins TRBV5-1 and TRBJ2-1; TRBD2 matches at 12 bases. The CDR3 is 17 residues long. With V trimmed by 4 bases and J by 10 bases, 15 bases remained unmatched. Looked up from germline, CDR1 is SGHRS and CDR2 is YFSETQ. CDR3 DNA sequence: TGCGCCAGCAGCCCGGACCCTCTAGCGGGAGGGCTTAGGGAGCAGTTCTTC. It translates to CASSPDPLAGGLREQFF.